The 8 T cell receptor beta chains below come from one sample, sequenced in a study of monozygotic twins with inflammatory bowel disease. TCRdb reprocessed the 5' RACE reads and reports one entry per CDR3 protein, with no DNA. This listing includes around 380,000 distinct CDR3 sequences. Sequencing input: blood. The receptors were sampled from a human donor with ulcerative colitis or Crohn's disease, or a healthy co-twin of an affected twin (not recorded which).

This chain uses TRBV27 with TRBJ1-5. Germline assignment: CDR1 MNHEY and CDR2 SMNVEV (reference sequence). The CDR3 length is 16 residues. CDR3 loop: CASSSTAGFSNQPQHF.

CDR3 amino acids: CASSLMGGVSYNEQFF. This chain joins TRBV28 and TRBJ2-1; absent DNA, TCRdb's TRBD2 call cannot be checked. The CDR3 spans 16 residues. Germline assignment: CDR1 MDHEN and CDR2 SYDVKM.

The CDR3 loop is CSAKTRTGLAGVNEQFF. This rearrangement joins TRBV20-1 to TRBJ2-1; TCRdb reports TRBD2, a call that lacks DNA to check it against. The CDR3 sequence is 17 residues long. In germline, CDR1 is DFQATT, CDR2 SNEGSKA (reference sequence).

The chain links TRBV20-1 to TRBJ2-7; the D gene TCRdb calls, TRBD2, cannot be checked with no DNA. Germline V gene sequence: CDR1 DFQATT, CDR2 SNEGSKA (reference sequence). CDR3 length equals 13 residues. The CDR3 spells CSARSPVAYEQYF.

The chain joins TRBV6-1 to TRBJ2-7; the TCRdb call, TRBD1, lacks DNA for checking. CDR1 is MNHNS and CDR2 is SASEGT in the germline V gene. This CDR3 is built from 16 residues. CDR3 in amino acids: CAGGLIRGCATYEQYF.

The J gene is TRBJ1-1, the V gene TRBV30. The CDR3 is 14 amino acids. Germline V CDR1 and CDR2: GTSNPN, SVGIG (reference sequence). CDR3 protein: CAWSPDLSSTEAFF.

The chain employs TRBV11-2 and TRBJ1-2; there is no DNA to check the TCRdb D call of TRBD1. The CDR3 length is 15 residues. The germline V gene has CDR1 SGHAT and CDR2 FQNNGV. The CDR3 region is CASSLKGLANYGYTF.

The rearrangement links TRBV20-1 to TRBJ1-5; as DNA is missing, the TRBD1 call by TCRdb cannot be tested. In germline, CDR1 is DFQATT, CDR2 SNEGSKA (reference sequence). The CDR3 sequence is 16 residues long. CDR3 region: CSARDADRGKDQPQHF.